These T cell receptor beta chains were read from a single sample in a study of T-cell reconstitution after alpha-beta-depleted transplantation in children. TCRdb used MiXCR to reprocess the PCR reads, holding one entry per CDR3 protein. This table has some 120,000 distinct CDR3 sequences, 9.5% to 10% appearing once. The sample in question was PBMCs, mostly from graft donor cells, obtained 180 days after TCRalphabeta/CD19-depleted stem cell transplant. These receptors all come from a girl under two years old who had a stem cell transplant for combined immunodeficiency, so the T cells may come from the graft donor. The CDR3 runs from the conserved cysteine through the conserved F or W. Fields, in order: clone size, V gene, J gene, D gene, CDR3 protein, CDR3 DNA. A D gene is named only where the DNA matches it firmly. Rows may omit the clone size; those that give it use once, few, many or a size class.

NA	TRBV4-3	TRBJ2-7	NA	CASSQESGASTYEQYF	TGCGCCAGCAGCCAAGAATCCGGTGCTTCCACCTACGAGCAGTACTTC
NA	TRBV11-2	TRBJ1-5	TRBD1	CASSGTGTGTQPQHF	TGTGCCAGCAGCGGGACCGGGACAGGGACTCAGCCCCAGCATTTT
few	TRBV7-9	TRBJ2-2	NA	CASSPGLFGELFF	TGTGCCAGCAGCCCCGGCCTGTTCGGGGAGCTGTTTTTT
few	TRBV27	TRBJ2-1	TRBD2	CASSGGLAGVLSYNEQFF	TGTGCCAGCAGTGGGGGACTAGCGGGAGTGCTCTCCTACAATGAGCAGTTCTTC
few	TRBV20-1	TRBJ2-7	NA	CSADPPGVSEQYF	TGCAGTGCAGACCCGCCTGGGGTGAGCGAGCAGTACTTC
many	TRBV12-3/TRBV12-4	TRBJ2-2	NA	CASSPGWAWELFF	TGTGCCAGCAGCCCCGGATGGGCCTGGGAGCTGTTTTTT
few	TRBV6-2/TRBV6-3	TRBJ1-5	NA	CASSYDGGANQPQHF	TGTGCCAGCAGTTACGATGGGGGGGCGAATCAGCCCCAGCATTTT
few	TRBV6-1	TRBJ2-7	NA	CASSKAPGGYEQYF	TGTGCCAGCAGTAAAGCGCCAGGGGGGTACGAGCAGTACTTC
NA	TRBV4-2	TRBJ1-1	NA	CASSHPFWGPNTEAFF	TGTGCCAGCAGCCACCCCTTTTGGGGACCTAACACTGAAGCTTTCTTT
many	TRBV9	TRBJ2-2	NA	CASALGSANTGELFF	TGTGCCAGTGCCTTGGGGTCCGCGAACACCGGGGAGCTGTTTTTT
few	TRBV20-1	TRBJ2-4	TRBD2	CSARVRRGGLPSMAKNIQYF	TGCAGTGCTAGAGTCAGGCGGGGGGGCCTTCCCTCTATGGCCAAAAACATTCAGTACTTC
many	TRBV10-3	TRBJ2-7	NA	CAISEEGNRNEQYF	TGTGCCATCAGTGAAGAGGGTAACCGAAACGAGCAGTACTTC
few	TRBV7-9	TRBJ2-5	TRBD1	CASSLTRQGQETQYF	TGTGCCAGCAGCTTAACCCGACAGGGACAAGAGACCCAGTACTTC
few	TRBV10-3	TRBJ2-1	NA	CAIRGRYGYNEQFF	TGTGCCATCAGGGGCCGGTATGGGTACAATGAGCAGTTCTTC
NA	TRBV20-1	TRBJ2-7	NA	CSARGDEGLLYEQYF	TGCAGTGCTAGAGGGGATGAAGGGCTGCTTTACGAGCAGTACTTC
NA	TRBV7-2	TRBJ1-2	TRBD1	CASSLRQGERDYGYTF	TGTGCCAGCAGCTTACGACAGGGCGAGCGGGACTATGGCTACACCTTC
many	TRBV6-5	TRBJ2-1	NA	CASSYGSSANEQFF	TGTGCCAGCAGTTACGGGTCTAGCGCCAATGAGCAGTTCTTC
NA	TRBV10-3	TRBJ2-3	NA	CAISEGGRSTDTQYF	TGTGCCATCAGTGAGGGAGGACGCTCCACAGATACGCAGTATTTT
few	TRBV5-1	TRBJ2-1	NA	CASSLDREPRQFF	TGCGCCAGCAGCTTGGATCGGGAGCCGAGGCAGTTCTTC
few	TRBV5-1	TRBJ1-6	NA	CASSLVGATNSPLHF	TGCGCCAGCAGCTTGGTGGGGGCTACCAATTCACCCCTCCACTTT
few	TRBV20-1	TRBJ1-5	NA	CSAGGLYSNQPQHF	TGCAGTGCTGGAGGACTCTATAGCAATCAGCCCCAGCATTTT
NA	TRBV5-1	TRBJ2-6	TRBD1	CASSFRKGGSAGANVLTF	TGCGCCAGCAGCTTCCGAAAAGGGGGCTCGGCTGGGGCCAACGTCCTGACTTTC
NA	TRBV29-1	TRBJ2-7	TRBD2	CSVAGVNYEQYF	TGCAGCGTAGCGGGAGTCAACTACGAGCAGTACTTC
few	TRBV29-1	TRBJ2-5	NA	CSVEEAPGKETQYF	TGCAGCGTTGAAGAAGCCCCGGGAAAAGAGACCCAGTACTTC
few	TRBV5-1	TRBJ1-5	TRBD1	CASSFSPMGRGRNQPQHF	TGCGCCAGCAGCTTTTCTCCGATGGGTAGGGGGCGAAATCAGCCCCAGCATTTT
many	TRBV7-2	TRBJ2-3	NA	CASSFRGLASTDTQYF	TGTGCCAGCAGCTTTCGGGGGCTAGCCTCCACAGATACGCAGTATTTT
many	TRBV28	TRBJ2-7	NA	CASSLFGAPSYEQYF	TGTGCCAGCAGTTTATTCGGGGCTCCCTCCTACGAGCAGTACTTC
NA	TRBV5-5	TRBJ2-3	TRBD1	CASSLYQGADTQYF	TGTGCCAGCAGCTTGTATCAGGGGGCAGATACGCAGTATTTT
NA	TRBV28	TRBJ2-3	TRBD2	CAAGLAEGGDTQYF	TGTGCCGCGGGACTAGCGGAAGGGGGCGATACGCAGTATTTT
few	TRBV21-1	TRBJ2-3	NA	CASSTRGESAGTDTQYF	TGTGCCAGCAGCACCAGGGGGGAATCCGCTGGCACAGATACGCAGTATTTT
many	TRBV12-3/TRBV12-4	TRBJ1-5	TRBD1	CASSRGQGRRNQPQHF	TGTGCCAGCAGTCGGGGACAGGGGAGACGCAATCAGCCCCAGCATTTT
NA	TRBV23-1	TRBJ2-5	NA	CASSQSRQQSETQYF	TGCGCCAGCAGTCAATCGAGGCAGCAGAGCGAGACCCAGTACTTC
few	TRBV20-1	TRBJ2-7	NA	CSARDEARGFYEQYF	TGCAGTGCTAGAGATGAGGCGAGGGGGTTCTACGAGCAGTACTTC
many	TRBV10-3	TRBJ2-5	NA	CAIGPAQETQYF	TGTGCCATCGGTCCGGCGCAAGAGACCCAGTACTTC
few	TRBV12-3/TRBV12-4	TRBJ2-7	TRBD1	CASSFGRQGGEQYF	TGTGCCAGCAGTTTTGGAAGACAGGGCGGCGAGCAGTACTTC
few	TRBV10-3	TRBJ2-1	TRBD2	CAISVTSGSLDNEQFF	TGTGCCATCAGTGTGACTAGCGGGAGCTTGGACAATGAGCAGTTCTTC